One TCR beta chain is described in this entry. This sample is part of a study of blood T cell repertoires in COVID-19. About the research overall: Spain, Italy and the United States supplied samples that represented acute and convalescent COVID-19.

Losses at the gene ends were 5 bases for V and 5 bases for J; bases not matched to a gene: 4. This CDR3 has 12 residues. CDR1 is SQVTM, CDR2 ANQGSEA, per germline. Profiled with immunoSEQ multiplex PCR; TCRdb holds only in-frame clones, not every one. Seen here are around 180,000 clones, around 74% observed once, and the top ten hold under 3.5%. The rearrangement joins TRBV29-1 to TRBJ2-7; 9 bases are shared with TRBD2. The source of this sequence is a woman over 75 with acute or convalescent COVID-19. Sequencing input: peripheral blood. For the CDR3, the DNA is TGCAGCGTTTGGACTAGCGACCACGAGCAGTACTTC. Protein sequence: CSVWTSDHEQYF.